Detailed here is one T cell receptor beta chain. The antigen is undetermined. The cohort excluded patients with autoimmune disease history or systemic immunosuppression. Clones were read by immunoSEQ multiplex PCR, and TCRdb kept only the in-frame ones, dropping some. The sample consists of about 80,000 clones, over 75% of them appearing once. These data are taken from a study of OX40 agonist ivuxolimab in advanced cancers. Study-wide points: Dosing at 0.1 to 3.0 mg/kg was accompanied by clonal expansion of CD4+ and CD8+ blood T cells by week 6.

V was cut by 0 bases and J by 0 bases, with 9 bases left in between. The germline CDR1 and CDR2 sequences are MGHRA and YSYEKL. The CDR3 totals 17 residues. The specimen was CD4+ or CD8+ T cells sorted from blood, collected in a trial of the OX40 agonist ivuxolimab. The receptor was derived from an adult with an advanced solid tumor such as melanoma, head and neck, liver or kidney cancer. The rearrangement uses TRBV4-1 and TRBJ1-6; D gene unclear. CDR3 sequence reads: CASSQDSRSSYNSPLHF. CDR3 DNA: TGCGCCAGCAGCCAAGATTCTCGGAGCTCCTATAATTCACCCCTCCACTTT.